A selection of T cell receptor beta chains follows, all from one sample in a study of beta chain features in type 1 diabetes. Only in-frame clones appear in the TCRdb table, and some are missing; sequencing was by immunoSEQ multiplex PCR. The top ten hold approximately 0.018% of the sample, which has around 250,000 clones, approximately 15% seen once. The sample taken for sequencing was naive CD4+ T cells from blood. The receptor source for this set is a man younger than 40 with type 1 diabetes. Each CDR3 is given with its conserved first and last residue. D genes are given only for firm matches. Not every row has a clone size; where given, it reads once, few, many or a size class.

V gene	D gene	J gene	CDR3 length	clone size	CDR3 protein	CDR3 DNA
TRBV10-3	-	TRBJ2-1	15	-	CAISEVRGIGNEQFF	TGTGCCATCAGTGAAGTCCGGGGTATCGGGAATGAGCAGTTCTTC
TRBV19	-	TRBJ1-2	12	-	CASSIDGYGYTF	TGTGCCAGTAGTATAGACGGCTATGGCTACACCTTC
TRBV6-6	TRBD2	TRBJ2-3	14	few	CASSLGTSVDTQYF	TGTGCCAGCAGCCTTGGGACTAGCGTGGATACGCAGTATTTT
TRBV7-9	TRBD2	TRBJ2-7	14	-	CASSFRTRPYEQYF	TGTGCCAGCAGCTTTCGGACTAGACCCTACGAGCAGTACTTC
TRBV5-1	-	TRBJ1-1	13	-	CASSLAAGLEAFF	TGCGCCAGCAGCTTGGCAGCAGGGTTGGAAGCTTTCTTT
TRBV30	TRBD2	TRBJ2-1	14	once	CAWGTSGGWNEQFF	TGTGCCTGGGGGACTAGCGGGGGGTGGAATGAGCAGTTCTTC
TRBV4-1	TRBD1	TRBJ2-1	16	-	CASSSHRGSSYNEQFF	TGCGCCAGCAGCTCTCACAGGGGTTCATCCTACAATGAGCAGTTCTTC
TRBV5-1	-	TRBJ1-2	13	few	CASSLEGDTGYTF	TGCGCCAGCAGCTTGGAGGGGGATACTGGCTACACCTTC
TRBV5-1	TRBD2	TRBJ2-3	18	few	CASSATGLAGGPADTQYF	TGCGCCAGCAGCGCCACCGGACTAGCGGGAGGCCCGGCAGATACGCAGTATTTT
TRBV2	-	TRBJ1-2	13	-	CASSPGPNYGYTF	TGTGCCAGCAGCCCCGGTCCTAACTATGGCTACACCTTC
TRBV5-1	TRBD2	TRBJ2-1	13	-	CASSPTGTGGQFF	TGCGCCAGCAGCCCTACGGGGACGGGGGGGCAGTTCTTC
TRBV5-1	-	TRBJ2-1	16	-	CASSPRRFGKDNEQFF	TGCGCCAGCAGCCCTCGTCGGTTCGGGAAAGACAATGAGCAGTTCTTC
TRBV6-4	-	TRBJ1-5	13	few	CATSESSNQPQHF	TGTGCCACCTCCGAGAGTAGCAATCAGCCCCAGCATTTT
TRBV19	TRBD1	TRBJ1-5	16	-	CASTPVTRQGGQPQHF	TGTGCCAGTACCCCTGTGACTCGACAGGGCGGTCAGCCCCAGCATTTT
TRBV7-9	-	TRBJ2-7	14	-	CASSRDPTGMEQYF	TGTGCCAGCAGCCGAGATCCTACAGGGATGGAGCAGTACTTC
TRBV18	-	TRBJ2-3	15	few	CASSPRHSSTDTQYF	TGTGCCAGCTCACCGAGACACTCAAGCACAGATACGCAGTATTTT
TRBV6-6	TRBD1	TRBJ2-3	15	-	CASSQRQGASDTQYF	TGTGCCAGCAGTCAGCGACAGGGGGCAAGTGATACGCAGTATTTT
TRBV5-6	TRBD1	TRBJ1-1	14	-	CASSYRGVGTEAFF	TGTGCCAGCAGTTACAGGGGCGTAGGCACTGAAGCTTTCTTT
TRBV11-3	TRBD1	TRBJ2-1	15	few	CASSQDRAGWRRQFF	TGTGCCAGCAGCCAGGACAGGGCAGGGTGGCGGCGGCAGTTCTTC
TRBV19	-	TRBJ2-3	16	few	CASSALAGSVTDTQYF	TGTGCCAGTAGCGCCCTGGCGGGTAGCGTCACAGATACGCAGTATTTT
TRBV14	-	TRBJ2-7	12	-	CASSIQGYEQYF	TGTGCCAGCAGTATACAGGGCTACGAGCAGTACTTC
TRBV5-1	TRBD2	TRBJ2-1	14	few	CASSGLAGSNEQFF	TGCGCCAGCAGCGGACTAGCGGGGAGCAATGAGCAGTTCTTC
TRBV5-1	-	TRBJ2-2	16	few	CASSSQGISNTGELFF	TGCGCCAGCAGCTCTCAGGGGATTTCGAACACCGGGGAGCTGTTTTTT
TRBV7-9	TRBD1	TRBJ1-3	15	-	CASSPGQGGGNTIYF	TGTGCCAGCAGCCCCGGACAGGGTGGCGGAAACACCATATATTTT
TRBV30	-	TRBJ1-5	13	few	CAWAGDSNQPQHF	TGTGCCTGGGCAGGCGATAGCAATCAGCCCCAGCATTTT
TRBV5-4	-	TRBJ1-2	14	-	CASSGRPGVGGYTF	TGTGCCAGCAGCGGACGACCAGGGGTGGGCGGCTACACCTTC
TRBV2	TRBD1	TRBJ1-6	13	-	CASRGQGDSPLHF	TGTGCCAGCAGGGGACAGGGGGATTCACCCCTCCACTTT
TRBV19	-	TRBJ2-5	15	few	CASSPGGLFQETQYF	TGTGCCAGTAGTCCTGGCGGACTATTTCAAGAGACCCAGTACTTC
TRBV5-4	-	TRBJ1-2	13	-	CASRPDNGYGYTF	TGTGCCAGCAGGCCCGACAATGGCTATGGCTACACCTTC
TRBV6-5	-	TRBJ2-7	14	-	CASSSTGEVYEQYF	TGTGCCAGCAGCTCAACAGGGGAGGTCTACGAGCAGTACTTC
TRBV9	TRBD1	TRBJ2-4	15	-	CASSATGGGKNIQYF	TGTGCCAGCAGCGCTACAGGGGGCGGCAAAAACATTCAGTACTTC
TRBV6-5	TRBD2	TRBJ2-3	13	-	CASSRTSGSTQYF	TGTGCCAGCAGCAGGACTAGCGGCAGTACGCAGTATTTT
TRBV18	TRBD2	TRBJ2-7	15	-	CASSPTSGSSYEQYF	TGTGCCAGCTCACCGACTAGCGGGAGTTCCTACGAGCAGTACTTC
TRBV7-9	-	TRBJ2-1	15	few	CASSLGVGTDNEQFF	TGTGCCAGCAGCTTAGGGGTCGGGACTGACAATGAGCAGTTCTTC
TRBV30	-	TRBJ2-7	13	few	CAWSGGGTYEQYF	TGTGCCTGGAGTGGTGGCGGAACCTACGAGCAGTACTTC
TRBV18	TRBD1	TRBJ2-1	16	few	CASSPKSGQGGNEQFF	TGTGCCAGCTCACCAAAGAGCGGACAGGGTGGCAATGAGCAGTTCTTC
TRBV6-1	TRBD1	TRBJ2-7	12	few	CASGQGTYEQYF	TGTGCCAGCGGACAGGGGACCTACGAGCAGTACTTC
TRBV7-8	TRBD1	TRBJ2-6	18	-	CASSFGPGQGSGANVLTF	TGTGCCAGCAGCTTCGGACCGGGACAGGGTTCTGGGGCCAACGTCCTGACTTTC
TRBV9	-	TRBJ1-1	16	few	CASSARGSLTNTEAFF	TGTGCCAGCAGCGCCAGGGGCTCCCTTACGAACACTGAAGCTTTCTTT
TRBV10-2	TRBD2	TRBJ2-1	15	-	CASRASGSSYNEQFF	TGCGCCAGCAGGGCTAGCGGGAGCTCCTACAATGAGCAGTTCTTC
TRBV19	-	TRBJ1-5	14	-	CASSGQGGNQPQHF	TGTGCCAGTAGTGGGCAGGGCGGCAATCAGCCCCAGCATTTT